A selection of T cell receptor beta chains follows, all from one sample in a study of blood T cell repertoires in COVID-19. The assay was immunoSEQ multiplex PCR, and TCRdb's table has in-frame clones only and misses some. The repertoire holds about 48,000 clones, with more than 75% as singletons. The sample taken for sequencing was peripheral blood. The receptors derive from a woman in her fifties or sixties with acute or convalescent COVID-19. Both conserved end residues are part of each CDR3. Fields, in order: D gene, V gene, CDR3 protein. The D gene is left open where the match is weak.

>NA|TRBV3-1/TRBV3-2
CASSSTSEAFF
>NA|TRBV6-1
CASSGASNYGYTF
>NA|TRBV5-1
CASSLAGGKNTEAFF
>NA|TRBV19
CASRAGGLIGNQPQHF
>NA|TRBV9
CASSGSGSAWNEQFF
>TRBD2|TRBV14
CASSQRSSGRADEQYF
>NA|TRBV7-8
CASRWGGGYTF
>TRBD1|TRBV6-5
CASSYTGTGIYGYTF
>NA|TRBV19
CASTPSSLITGELFF
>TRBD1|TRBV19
CASSTTGAETQYF
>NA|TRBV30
CAWATGTGDTQYF
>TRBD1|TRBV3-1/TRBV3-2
CASSQGQGGRAQHF
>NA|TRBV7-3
CASSRDSVDTQYF
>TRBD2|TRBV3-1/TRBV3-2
CASGAGTSKFF
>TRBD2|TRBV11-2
CASSLDRSAGGETQYF
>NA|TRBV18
CASSPRPGSYEQYF
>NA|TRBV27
CASRNAGNRDNSPLHF
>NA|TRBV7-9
CASSLAGASPLHF
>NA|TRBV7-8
CASSLDQNYGYTF
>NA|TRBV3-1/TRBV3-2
CASSEQAVNTEAFF
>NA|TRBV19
CASSAGDGELFF
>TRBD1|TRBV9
CASSPTGTGYGYTF
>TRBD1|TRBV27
CASSTTGGSVNYGYTF
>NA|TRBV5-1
CASSLEPANYGYTF
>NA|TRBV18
CASSPRQASTDTQYF
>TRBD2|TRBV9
CASSVDSGVVDTQYF
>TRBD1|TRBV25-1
CASSGLGTGLGYTF
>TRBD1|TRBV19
CASRGQPGPFNYGYTF
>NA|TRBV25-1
CASSEDRRATEAFF
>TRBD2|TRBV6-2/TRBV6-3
CASSYREGLMSYEQYF
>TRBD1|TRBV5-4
CASSGGQGVTEAFF
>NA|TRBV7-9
CARGFDGSSGNTIYF
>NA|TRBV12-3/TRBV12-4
CGSGGGNQPQHF
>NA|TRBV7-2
CASSLAGQYNEQFF